The 7 T cell receptor beta chains below all came from one sample that was sequenced in a study of T cell responses to AZD1222 COVID-19 vaccine. Produced via immunoSEQ multiplex PCR; TCRdb's table is partial and in-frame only. The sample lists roughly 170,000 clones, roughly 92% occurring once. Source: peripheral blood, taken 28 days after the second AZD1222 dose. Receptors originate from an adult who received the AZD1222 COVID-19 vaccine.

The gene calls are TRBV9 and TRBJ1-2; D is possibly TRBD1 (6 bases). The CDR3 is 16 residues long. Germline V gene data show CDR1 as SGDLS and CDR2 as YYNGEE. V lost 4 bases to trimming and J lost 4 bases, with 20 bases between them. The CDR3 is CASSPRPDSLRYGYTF. In DNA, the CDR3 is TGTGCCAGCAGCCCTCGACCGGACAGCTTGCGCTATGGCTACACCTTC.

The V and J genes are TRBV5-1 and TRBJ2-7; TRBD1 aligns across 8 bases. This CDR3 is 14 amino acids long. J was trimmed by 7 bases and V by 0 bases; bases with no gene match: 6. Per the germline V gene, CDR1 is SGHRS and CDR2 is YFSETQ. Here the CDR3 reads CASSLAQGAWEQYF. The CDR3 DNA reads TGCGCCAGCAGCTTGGCCCAGGGGGCGTGGGAGCAGTACTTC. The variable domain in full, completed from reference TRBV5-1 and TRBJ2-7, reads KAGVTQTPRYLIKTRGQQVTLSCSPISGHRSVSWYQQTPGQGLQFLFEYFSETQRNKGNFPGRFSGRQFSNSRSEMNVSTLELGDSALYLCASSLAQGAWEQYFGPGTRLTVT.

The chain links TRBV9 to TRBJ1-5, with TRBD1 matching over 11 bases. This CDR3 has 15 amino acids. CDR1 SGDLS and CDR2 YYNGEE come from the germline V gene. Trimming at V came to 2 bases and at J to 7 bases, leaving 5 bases not matched to a gene. Here the CDR3 reads CASSVGQGAQQPQHF. The CDR3 nucleotides are TGTGCCAGCAGCGTTGGACAGGGGGCACAGCAGCCCCAGCATTTT.

The V and J genes are TRBV28 and TRBJ1-4; D possibly corresponds to TRBD1 (5 bases). This CDR3 spans 13 amino acids. Trimming stripped 7 bases from V and 7 bases from J, with 13 bases between. Germline CDR1 is MDHEN and CDR2 is SYDVKM. The CDR3 DNA is TGTGCCAGCACCCCGGGGCAAGGTGAAAAACTGTTTTTT. Translated: CASTPGQGEKLFF.

This rearrangement joins TRBV18 to TRBJ1-2; a possible D gene is TRBD1 (6 bases). The CDR3 has 13 residues. V was shortened by 6 bases and J by 2 bases, with 10 bases between the two germline ends. The germline V gene encodes CDR1 KGHSH and CDR2 LQKENI. CDR3 amino acids: CASSLDRNYGYTF. In nucleotides, the CDR3 is TGTGCCAGCTCCCTCGACAGGAACTATGGCTACACCTTC.

The gene calls are TRBV3-1 (or the pseudogene TRBV3-2) and TRBJ1-2; 7 bases are a match to TRBD1. Germline V lookup: CDR1 LGHDT, CDR2 YNNKEL (reference sequence). The V gene end was trimmed by 2 bases and the J gene end by 6 bases; junction bases not matched to a gene: 18. The CDR3 spans 18 residues. DNA for the CDR3: TGTGCCAGCAGCCAATCAAATTTTGAGGGGGCTGGGGTGAATGGCTACACCTTC. Its protein is CASSQSNFEGAGVNGYTF.

The CDR3 DNA follows: TGTGCCAGCAGTTTAGGGCAGGGAGTACCTCAGCCCCAGCATTTT. Its protein is CASSLGQGVPQPQHF. The chain combines TRBV28 with TRBJ1-5; a possible D gene is TRBD1 (5 bases). Germline V CDR1 and CDR2: MDHEN, SYDVKM. This CDR3 is built from 15 residues. The V end lost 2 bases, the J end lost 6 bases, and 14 bases lay between the germline ends.